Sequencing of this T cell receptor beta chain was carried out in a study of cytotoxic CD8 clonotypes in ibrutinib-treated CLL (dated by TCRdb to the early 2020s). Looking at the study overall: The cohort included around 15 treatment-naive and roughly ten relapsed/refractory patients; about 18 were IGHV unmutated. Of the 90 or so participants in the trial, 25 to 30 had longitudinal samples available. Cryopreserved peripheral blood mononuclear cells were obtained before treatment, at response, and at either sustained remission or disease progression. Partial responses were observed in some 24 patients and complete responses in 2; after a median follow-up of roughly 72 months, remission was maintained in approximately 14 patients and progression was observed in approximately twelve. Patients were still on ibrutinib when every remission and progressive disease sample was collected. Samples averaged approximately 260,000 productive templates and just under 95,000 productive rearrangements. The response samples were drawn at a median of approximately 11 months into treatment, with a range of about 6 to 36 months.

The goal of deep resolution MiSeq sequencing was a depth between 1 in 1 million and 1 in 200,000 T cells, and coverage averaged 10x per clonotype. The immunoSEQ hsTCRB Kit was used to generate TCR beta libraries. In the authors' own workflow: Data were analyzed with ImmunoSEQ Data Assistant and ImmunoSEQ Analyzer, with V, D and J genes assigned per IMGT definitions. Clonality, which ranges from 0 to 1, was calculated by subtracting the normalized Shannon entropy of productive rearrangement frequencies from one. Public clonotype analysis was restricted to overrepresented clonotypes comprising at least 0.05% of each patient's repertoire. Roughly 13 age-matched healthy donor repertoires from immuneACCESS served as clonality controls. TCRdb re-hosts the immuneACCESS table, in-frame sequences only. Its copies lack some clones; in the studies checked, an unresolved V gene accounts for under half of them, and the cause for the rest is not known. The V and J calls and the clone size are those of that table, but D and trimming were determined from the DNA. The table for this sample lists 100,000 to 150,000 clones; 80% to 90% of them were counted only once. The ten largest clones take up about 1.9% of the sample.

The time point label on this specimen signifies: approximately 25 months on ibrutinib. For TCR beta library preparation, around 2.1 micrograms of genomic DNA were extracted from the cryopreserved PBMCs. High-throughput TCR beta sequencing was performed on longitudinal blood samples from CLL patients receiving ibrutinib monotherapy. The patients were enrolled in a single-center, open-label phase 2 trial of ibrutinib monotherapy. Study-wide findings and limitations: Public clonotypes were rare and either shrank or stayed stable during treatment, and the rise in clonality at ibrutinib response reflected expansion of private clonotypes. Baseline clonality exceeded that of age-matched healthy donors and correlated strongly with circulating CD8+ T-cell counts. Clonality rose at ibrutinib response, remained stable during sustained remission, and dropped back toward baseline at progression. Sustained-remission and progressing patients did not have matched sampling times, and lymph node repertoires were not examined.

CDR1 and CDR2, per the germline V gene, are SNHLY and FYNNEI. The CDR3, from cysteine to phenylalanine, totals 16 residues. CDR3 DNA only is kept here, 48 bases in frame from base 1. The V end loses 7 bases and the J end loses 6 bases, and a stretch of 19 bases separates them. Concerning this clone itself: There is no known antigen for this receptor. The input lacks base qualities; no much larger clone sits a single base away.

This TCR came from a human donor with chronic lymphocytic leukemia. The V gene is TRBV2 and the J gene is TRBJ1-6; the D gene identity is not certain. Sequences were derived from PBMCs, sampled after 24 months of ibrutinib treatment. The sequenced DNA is TGTGCCAGCAAGATGGGGTCCCGATCGGCTAATTCACCCCTCCACTTT. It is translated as CASKMGSRSANSPLHF.